What follows are 20 T cell receptor beta chains derived from one specimen sequenced in a study of a mutant IDH1 vaccine in newly diagnosed glioma. Their recognized antigens are unknown. The repertoire was sequenced with immunoSEQ multiplex PCR; TCRdb's copy has only in-frame clones and lacks some. Of about 120,000 clones listed, approximately 87% were seen once; the top ten hold more than 0.55%. The sample's time point: week 11, during vaccination. Every vaccine dose comprised 300 ug of mutant IDH1 20-mer peptide plus topical imiquimod. This specimen consisted of PBMCs, obtained from a glioma patient whose treatment included an IDH1 peptide vaccine. The source is a woman aged 50 to 60 with glioma.

The rearrangement joins TRBV28 to TRBJ2-7; possibly TRBD2 for D (6 bases). Germline-derived CDR1 and CDR2 are MDHEN and SYDVKM. This CDR3 is 13 amino acids long. V dropped 4 bases and J dropped 6 bases, with 13 bases sitting between them. The CDR3 loop is CASSWDSLGEQYF. The CDR3, as DNA: TGTGCCAGCAGTTGGGACTCTTTGGGCGAGCAGTACTTC. The whole variable domain, remainder taken from reference TRBV28 and TRBJ2-7, is DVKVTQSSRYLVKRTGEKVFLECVQDMDHENMFWYRQDPGLGLRLIYFSYDVKMKEKGDIPEGYSVSREKKERFSLILESASTNQTSMYLCASSWDSLGEQYFGPGTRLTVT.

The chain joins TRBV6-5 to TRBJ2-3, with 10 bases matching TRBD2. CDR1 is MNHEY, CDR2 SVGAGI, per germline. J lost 6 bases, V lost 4 bases, and 7 bases had no gene match. This CDR3 spans 15 amino acids. The CDR3 DNA follows: TGTGCCAGCAGTTCAGTAGCGGGAGGATGGGATACGCAGTATTTT. Translation gives CASSSVAGGWDTQYF.

This chain connects TRBV7-6 to TRBJ2-2; 12 nucleotides align to TRBD2. Germline CDR1 SGHVS, CDR2 FNYEAQ. V gave up 1 base and J gave up 0 bases; unmatched junction bases: 0. This CDR3 region has 17 residues. The chain's CDR3 is CASSLGLAGANTGELFF. For the CDR3, the DNA is TGTGCCAGCAGCTTAGGACTAGCGGGAGCGAACACCGGGGAGCTGTTTTTT. The whole variable domain, filled in from reference TRBV7-6 and TRBJ2-2, reads GAGVSQSPRYKVTKRGQDVALRCDPISGHVSLYWYRQALGQGPEFLTYFNYEAQQDKSGLPNDRFSAERPEGSISTLTIQRTEQRDSAMYRCASSLGLAGANTGELFFGEGSRLTVL.

The chain uses TRBV6-1 and TRBJ2-7; maybe TRBD2 (5 bases). The germline V gene has CDR1 MNHNS and CDR2 SASEGT. CDR3 length: 14 amino acids. Trimming removed 5 bases at V and 7 bases at J, with 18 bases between. The CDR3 bases are TGTGCCAGCAGTTTTCGGGGTAGGCCGGGGGAGCAGTACTTC. It yields the protein CASSFRGRPGEQYF.

The genes are TRBV7-9 and TRBJ2-7; D not resolved. The CDR3 sequence is 13 residues long. Trimming pared 2 bases from V and 1 base from J, leaving 6 bases between. Germline assignment: CDR1 SEHNR and CDR2 FQNEAQ (reference sequence). Written as DNA, the CDR3 is TGTGCCAGCAGCTTAACGCCGTCCTACGAGCAGTACTTC. Amino acid sequence: CASSLTPSYEQYF.

The chain couples TRBV14 to TRBJ2-7; 8 bases are a match to TRBD2. Germline CDR1 and CDR2: SGHDN and FVKESK. Trimming at V came to 0 bases and at J to 2 bases, leaving 3 bases not matched to a gene. The CDR3 is 15 residues long. In DNA, the CDR3 is TGTGCCAGCAGCCAAGATGTTAGCGGGACCTACGAGCAGTACTTC. Translating it yields CASSQDVSGTYEQYF.

The V gene is TRBV28, the J gene TRBJ1-2; D gene uncertain. The germline CDR1 and CDR2 sequences are MDHEN and SYDVKM. This CDR3 has 15 residues. V dropped 6 bases and J dropped 0 bases, with 14 bases sitting between them. The CDR3 DNA reads as TGTGCCAGCAGCAACACACAGAGACCTAACTATGGCTACACCTTC. Encoded protein: CASSNTQRPNYGYTF.

This chain links TRBV9 with TRBJ1-6; D is possibly TRBD1 (5 bases). Germline-derived CDR1 and CDR2 are SGDLS and YYNGEE. This CDR3 is built from 15 residues. V was pared by 3 bases and J by 10 bases, with 17 bases between. CDR3 sequence: CASSGSGGAGSPLHF. The CDR3 bases are TGTGCCAGCAGCGGATCAGGAGGGGCTGGATCACCCCTCCACTTT.

The chain combines TRBV10-2 with TRBJ2-2; D gene uncertain. CDR1 is WSHSY, CDR2 SAAADI, per germline. The CDR3 totals 13 residues. The ends were cut back, 8 bases at V and 0 bases at J, with 7 bases in the middle. The CDR3 loop is CASLPPNTGELFF. CDR3 DNA: TGCGCCAGCCTCCCACCGAACACCGGGGAGCTGTTTTTT.

The V call is TRBV11-2, the J call TRBJ2-1; 8 bases line up with TRBD2. This CDR3 comprises 15 residues. V was clipped by 3 bases and J by 2 bases; unmatched bases: 3. From germline, CDR1 is SGHAT and CDR2 FQNNGV. The DNA for the CDR3 is TGTGCCAGCAGCTTGACGGGGGGGCCCTACAATGAGCAGTTCTTC. Translated: CASSLTGGPYNEQFF.

The chain recombines TRBV19 with TRBJ1-1; D is ambiguous. Trimming pared 6 bases from V and 1 base from J, leaving 12 bases between. The CDR3 loop spans 14 amino acids. The germline gives CDR1 LNHDA, CDR2 SQIVND (reference sequence). CDR3 bases: TGTGCCAGTAGGATCTGGGTTGGGAACACTGAAGCTTTCTTT. Translating it yields CASRIWVGNTEAFF.

The V and J genes are TRBV19 and TRBJ2-5; no reliable D call. The germline gives CDR1 LNHDA, CDR2 SQIVND (reference sequence). The CDR3 is 13 amino acids. Trimming cost V 1 base and J 2 bases, with 5 bases left between them. For the CDR3, the DNA is TGTGCCAGTAGTATAGTACAGCAAGAGACCCAGTACTTC. Protein: CASSIVQQETQYF.

The rearrangement links TRBV27 to TRBJ1-3; TRBD1 matches at 9 bases. The CDR3 length is 15 residues. V was clipped by 5 bases and J by 4 bases; unmatched bases: 6. Germline assignment: CDR1 MNHEY and CDR2 SMNVEV (reference sequence). CDR3 amino acids: CASSVGGQGGNTIYF. CDR3 DNA sequence: TGTGCCAGCAGTGTTGGGGGACAGGGCGGAAACACCATATATTTT.

The chain couples TRBV28 to TRBJ1-1; no firm D call. V lost 6 bases to trimming and J lost 7 bases, with 9 bases between them. In germline, CDR1 is MDHEN, CDR2 SYDVKM. The CDR3 has 11 amino acids. The CDR3 DNA follows: TGTGCCAGCAGGGTGGGCCTTGAAGCTTTCTTT. Translation gives CASRVGLEAFF.

This clone was detected only once. This CDR3 reads CTSSHPWVAGSPGELFF. The CDR3 region has the DNA TGCACCAGCAGCCATCCCTGGGTAGCGGGATCACCCGGGGAGCTGTTTTTT. This chain links TRBV1 with TRBJ2-2; the table calls TRBD2, which could not be checked here. TRBV1 is a pseudogene segment. The CDR3 consists of 17 residues.

This sequence joins TRBV7-9 and TRBJ1-1, with unresolved D. CDR3 size: 13 residues. Germline CDR1 reads SEHNR; CDR2 reads FQNEAQ (reference sequence). Deletions cut 2 bases from V and 4 bases from J, with 8 bases between. The CDR3 here is CASSLITGTEAFF. CDR3 DNA sequence: TGTGCCAGCAGCTTAATCACGGGCACTGAAGCTTTCTTT.

The chain uses TRBV15 and TRBJ2-1, with D possibly TRBD1 on 7 matching bases. The V end was cut by 0 bases, the J end by 9 bases, with 15 bases between. The CDR3 is made up of 15 amino acids. CDR1 is LNHNV, CDR2 YYDKDF, per germline (reference sequence). CDR3 residues: CATSREGGPGGEQFF. In nucleotides, the CDR3 is TGTGCCACCAGCAGAGAGGGGGGCCCAGGGGGTGAGCAGTTCTTC.

The J gene is TRBJ2-1, the V gene TRBV11-2; 15 nucleotides align to TRBD2. Germline CDR1 and CDR2: SGHAT and FQNNGV. The CDR3 extends over 12 amino acids. V lost 4 bases to trimming and J lost 15 bases; unmatched junction nucleotides: 1. CDR3 DNA sequence: TGTGCCAGCAGCTCGGGACTAGCGGGGGGGTTCTTC. Its translation: CASSSGLAGGFF.

The genes are TRBV5-6 and TRBJ2-5; TRBD2 aligns across 9 bases. Germline-derived CDR1 and CDR2 are SGHDT and YYEEEE. V was pared by 5 bases and J by 5 bases, with 13 bases of the junction left unmatched. The CDR3 totals 16 residues. CDR3 region: CASSSLGAGGGETQYF. CDR3 coding DNA: TGTGCCAGCAGTTCCCTGGGAGCGGGAGGTGGGGAGACCCAGTACTTC.

The chain links TRBV28 to TRBJ2-1; 10 bases agree with TRBD2. V gave up 2 bases and J gave up 9 bases; unmatched junction bases: 7. The CDR3 contains 15 residues. The germline V gene has CDR1 MDHEN and CDR2 SYDVKM. CDR3 loop: CASSLPPSGRSEQFF. The CDR3 bases are TGTGCCAGCAGTTTACCCCCTAGCGGGAGAAGTGAGCAGTTCTTC.